Presented here are 8 T cell receptor beta chains from one specimen sequenced in a study of blood T cell repertoires in COVID-19. Data came from immunoSEQ multiplex PCR; TCRdb stores just in-frame clones and leaves some out. In the table there are 250,000 to 350,000 clones, roughly 91% of which are singletons. The sequencing sample was made of peripheral blood. These receptors came from a man in his thirties or forties with acute or convalescent COVID-19.

The chain couples TRBV6-5 to TRBJ1-6; 9 nucleotides align to TRBD1. CDR1 and CDR2 from the germline V gene are MNHEY and SVGAGI. V lost 4 bases and J lost 2; bases outside the gene matches: 3. CDR3 size: 16 residues. CDR3: CASSSQGAPYNSPLHF. CDR3 bases: TGTGCCAGCAGTTCACAGGGGGCTCCCTATAATTCACCCCTCCACTTT.

This chain links TRBV5-1 with TRBJ2-5, with TRBD2 identical over 12 bases. The CDR3 is 18 residues long. Germline values: CDR1 SGHRS, CDR2 YFSETQ. The junction had 7 bases not matched to a gene; V was cut back by 0 bases and J by 1 base. Here the CDR3 DNA reads TGCGCCAGCAGCTTGGGACTTACTAGCGGGAGGACCCAAGAGACCCAGTACTTC. As protein: CASSLGLTSGRTQETQYF.

This sequence joins TRBV11-1 and TRBJ2-5; possible D gene TRBD2, 6 bases. CDR3 size: 15 residues. The germline CDR1 and CDR2 sequences are SGHAT and FQDESV (reference sequence). V shed 1 base and J shed 8 bases, with 17 bases lying between them. This chain's CDR3 is CASSLDGGTRSTQYF. In DNA, the CDR3 is TGTGCCAGCAGCTTAGATGGGGGGACCCGGTCTACCCAGTACTTC.

This chain connects TRBV2 to TRBJ2-5; possible D gene TRBD1, 5 bases. The CDR3 runs 15 residues. Trimming took off 4 bases at V and 2 bases at J, with 14 bases between the two ends. CDR1 and CDR2 from the germline V gene are SNHLY and FYNNEI. CDR3 DNA: TGTGCCAGCAGTGTAGTCCGAGACAGACAAGAGACCCAGTACTTC. It is translated as CASSVVRDRQETQYF.

The V call is TRBV7-9, the J call TRBJ1-2; D gene uncertain. The ends were cut back, 1 base at V and 5 bases at J, with 17 bases in the middle. In germline, CDR1 is SEHNR, CDR2 FQNEAQ (reference sequence). The length of the CDR3 is 16 residues. CDR3 DNA sequence: TGTGCCAGCAGCTTAGTTAAAGGAGAACTGATTTATGGCTACACCTTC. Translation: CASSLVKGELIYGYTF.

The chain carries TRBV7-6 and TRBJ2-7, with 10 bases fitting TRBD2. This CDR3 has 15 amino acids. After removal of 5 bases from V and 6 bases from J, the junction contained 10 bases not matched to a gene. In germline, CDR1 is SGHVS, CDR2 FNYEAQ. The CDR3 region is CASSVSGRSASEQYF. CDR3 DNA sequence: TGTGCCAGCAGCGTTAGCGGGAGGTCCGCTTCCGAGCAGTACTTC.

The V call is TRBV19, the J call TRBJ2-7, with 9 bases fitting TRBD2. This CDR3 has 15 residues. Trimming removed 6 bases from V and 3 bases from J; junction bases left unmatched: 9. Germline CDR1 and CDR2: LNHDA and SQIVND (reference sequence). The CDR3 spells CASSLPGLAVYEQYF. CDR3 DNA: TGTGCCAGTAGCCTCCCGGGACTAGCTGTCTACGAGCAGTACTTC.

This clone appeared a few times. The chain joins TRBV2 to TRBJ2-7, with 7 bases lining up with TRBD1. Germline lookup yields CDR1 SNHLY and CDR2 FYNNEI. The ends lost 6 bases at V and 4 bases at J; junction bases unmatched: 6. This CDR3 region has 13 residues. CDR3 region: CASRDRSPYEQYF. As DNA, the CDR3 is TGTGCCAGCAGGGACAGGTCCCCTTACGAGCAGTACTTC.